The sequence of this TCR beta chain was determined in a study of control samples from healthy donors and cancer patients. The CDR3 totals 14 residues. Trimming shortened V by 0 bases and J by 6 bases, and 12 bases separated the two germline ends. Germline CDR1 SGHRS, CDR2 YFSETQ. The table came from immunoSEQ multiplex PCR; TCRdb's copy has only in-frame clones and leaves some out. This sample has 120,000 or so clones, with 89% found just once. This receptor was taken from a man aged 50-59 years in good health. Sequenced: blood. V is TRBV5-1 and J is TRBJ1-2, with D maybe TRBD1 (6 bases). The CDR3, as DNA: TGCGCCAGCAGCTTGGCCTGGGGGCGGGATGGCTACACCTTC. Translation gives CASSLAWGRDGYTF.